This T cell receptor (beta chain) came from a study of blood T cells in healthy people across ages. Broader study findings: Older age went with lower TCR beta diversity per million T cells, in a roughly linear way.

The CDR3 is 13 amino acids. The germline V gene has CDR1 MDHEN and CDR2 SYDVKM. Trimming stripped 6 bases from V and 4 bases from J, with 12 bases between. Each sample provided at least 6 micrograms of extracted total RNA. As regards this clonotype: Its antigen remains unknown.

It was with a sample-barcoded 5' primer and a J-beta primer mix that a second PCR of roughly 6 to 11 cycles was run. TCRdb independently ran MiXCR on the 5' RACE reads; one entry per CDR3 protein. Among 2 million or so distinct CDR3 sequences listed, about 49% were seen once. The chain has TRBV28 and TRBJ1-2; D unclear. The clonotype was recovered from a woman aged 40-49 years in good health. Sequenced: blood. The CDR3 DNA sequence: TGTGCCAGCAGCTCTGACGCGTTCTATGGCTACACCTTC. This codes for CASSSDAFYGYTF.